This T cell receptor (beta chain) derives from a study of blood T cell repertoires in COVID-19. At the level of the study: PBMCs, B-cell-depleted T cells, or T cells provided the cDNA or gDNA that made up the material.

Participants, roughly 18 to 90 years old, spanned 24 US areas. Membership in each cohort depended on participant-reported clinical history. Someone with COVID-19 had been met by exposed participants within 2 weeks before study entry. The table came from immunoSEQ multiplex PCR; TCRdb's copy has only in-frame clones and leaves some out. In the table there are 250,000 to 300,000 clones, roughly 85% of which are singletons. Source material: PBMCs or T cells enriched from blood (not recorded which). The TCR originated in a man aged 35 to 55 who had been exposed to COVID-19.

The CDR3 sequence: CASSSVRPGQGHYGYTF. CDR3 DNA: TGTGCCAGCAGCTCCGTCCGACCGGGACAGGGACACTATGGCTACACCTTC. The V gene is TRBV5-5, the J gene TRBJ1-2; 9 bases match TRBD1. Germline CDR1 SGHKS, CDR2 YYEKEE (reference sequence). V trimming: 3 bases; J trimming: 3 bases; junction bases outside the gene matches: 12. The CDR3 runs to 17 residues.